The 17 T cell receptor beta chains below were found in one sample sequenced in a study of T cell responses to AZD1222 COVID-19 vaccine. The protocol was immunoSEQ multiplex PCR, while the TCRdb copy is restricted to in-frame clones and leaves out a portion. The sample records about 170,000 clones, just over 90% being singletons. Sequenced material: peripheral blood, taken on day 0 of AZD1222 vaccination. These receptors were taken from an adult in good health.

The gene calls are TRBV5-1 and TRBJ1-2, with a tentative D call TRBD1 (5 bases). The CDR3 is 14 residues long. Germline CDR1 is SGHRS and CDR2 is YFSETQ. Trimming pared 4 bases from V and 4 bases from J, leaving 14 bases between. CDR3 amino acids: CASSPGNQGYGYTF. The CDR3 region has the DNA TGCGCCAGCAGCCCAGGGAATCAGGGCTATGGCTACACCTTC.

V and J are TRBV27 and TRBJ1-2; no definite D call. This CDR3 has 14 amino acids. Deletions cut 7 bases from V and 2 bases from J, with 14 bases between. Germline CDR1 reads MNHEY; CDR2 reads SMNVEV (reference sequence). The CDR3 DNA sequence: TGTGCCAGCACCCCCCGGGCGGGCAACTATGGCTACACCTTC. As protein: CASTPRAGNYGYTF.

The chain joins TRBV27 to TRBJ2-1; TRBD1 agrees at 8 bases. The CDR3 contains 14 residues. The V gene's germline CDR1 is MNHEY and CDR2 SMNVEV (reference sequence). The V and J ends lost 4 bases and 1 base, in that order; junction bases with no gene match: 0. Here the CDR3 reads CASSWTGSYNEQFF. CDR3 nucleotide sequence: TGTGCCAGCAGTTGGACAGGGTCCTACAATGAGCAGTTCTTC.

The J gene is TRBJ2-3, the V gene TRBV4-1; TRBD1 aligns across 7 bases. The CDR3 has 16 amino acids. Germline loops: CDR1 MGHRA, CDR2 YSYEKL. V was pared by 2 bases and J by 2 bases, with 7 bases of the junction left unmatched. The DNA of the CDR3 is TGCGCCAGCAGCCAAACGCCGGGACAGCTCACAGATACGCAGTATTTT. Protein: CASSQTPGQLTDTQYF.

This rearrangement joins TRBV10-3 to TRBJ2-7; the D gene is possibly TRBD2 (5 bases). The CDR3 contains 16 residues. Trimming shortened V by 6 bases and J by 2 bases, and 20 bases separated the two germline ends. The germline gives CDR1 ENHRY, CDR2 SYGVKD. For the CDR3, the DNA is TGTGCCATCAGAAGACAAGACCTAGGGAGTCCCTACGAGCAGTACTTC. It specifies CAIRRQDLGSPYEQYF.

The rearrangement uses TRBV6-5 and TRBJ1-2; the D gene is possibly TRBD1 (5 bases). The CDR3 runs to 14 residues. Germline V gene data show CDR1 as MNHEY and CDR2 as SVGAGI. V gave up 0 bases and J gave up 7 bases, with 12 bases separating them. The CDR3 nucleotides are TGTGCCAGCAGTTACTCGAAGGGGTTGGGTGGCTACACCTTC. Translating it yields CASSYSKGLGGYTF.

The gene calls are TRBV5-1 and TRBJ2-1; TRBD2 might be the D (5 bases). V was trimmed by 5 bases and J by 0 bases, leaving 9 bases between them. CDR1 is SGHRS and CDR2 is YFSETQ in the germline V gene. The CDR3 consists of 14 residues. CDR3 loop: CASRGVSSYNEQFF. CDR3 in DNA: TGCGCCAGCAGGGGAGTCAGCTCCTACAATGAGCAGTTCTTC.

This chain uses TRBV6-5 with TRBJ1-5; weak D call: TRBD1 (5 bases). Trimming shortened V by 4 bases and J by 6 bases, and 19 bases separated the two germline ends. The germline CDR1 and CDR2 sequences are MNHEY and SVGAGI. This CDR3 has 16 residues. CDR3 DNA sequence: TGTGCCAGCAGTTTGGGGTTGGCAGGGTCGGGTCAGCCCCAGCATTTT. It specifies CASSLGLAGSGQPQHF.

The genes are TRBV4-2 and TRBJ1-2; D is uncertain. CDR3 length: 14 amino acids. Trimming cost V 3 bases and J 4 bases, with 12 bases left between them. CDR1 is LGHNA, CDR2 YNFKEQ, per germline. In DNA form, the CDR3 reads TGTGCCAGCAGCCAGTCACTAAGATTCTATGGCTACACCTTC. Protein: CASSQSLRFYGYTF.

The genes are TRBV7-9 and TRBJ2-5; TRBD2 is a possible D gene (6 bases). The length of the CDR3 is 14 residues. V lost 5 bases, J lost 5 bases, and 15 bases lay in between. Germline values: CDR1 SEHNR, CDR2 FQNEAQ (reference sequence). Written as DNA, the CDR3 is TGTGCCAGCAGCGGTCAGGCGGGGCAGGAGACCCAGTACTTC. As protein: CASSGQAGQETQYF.

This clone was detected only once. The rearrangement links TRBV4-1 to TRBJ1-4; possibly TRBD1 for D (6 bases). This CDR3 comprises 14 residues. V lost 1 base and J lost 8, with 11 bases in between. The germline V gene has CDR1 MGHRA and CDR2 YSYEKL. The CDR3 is CASSQVTGSEKLFF. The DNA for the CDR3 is TGCGCCAGCAGCCAAGTCACAGGGAGCGAAAAACTGTTTTTT.

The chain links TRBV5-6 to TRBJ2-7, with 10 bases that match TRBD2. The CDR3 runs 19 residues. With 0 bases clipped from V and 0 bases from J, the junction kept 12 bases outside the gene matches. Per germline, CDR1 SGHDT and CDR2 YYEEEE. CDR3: CASSLGGLAGARSSYEQYF. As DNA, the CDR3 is TGTGCCAGCAGCTTGGGGGGCCTAGCGGGAGCCCGATCCTCCTACGAGCAGTACTTC.

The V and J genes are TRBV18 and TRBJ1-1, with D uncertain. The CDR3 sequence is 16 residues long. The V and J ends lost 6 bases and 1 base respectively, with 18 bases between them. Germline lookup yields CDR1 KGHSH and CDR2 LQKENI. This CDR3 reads CASSSLFRTENTEAFF. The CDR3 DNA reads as TGTGCCAGCTCCTCACTTTTTAGGACCGAGAACACTGAAGCTTTCTTT.

CDR3 sequence reads: CASSFGATSTEAFF. CDR3 coding DNA: TGTGCCAGCAGCTTTGGGGCGACCAGCACTGAAGCTTTCTTT. The chain combines TRBV11-3 with TRBJ1-1, with a possible D match to TRBD1 (5 bases). The CDR3 covers 14 residues. The germline V gene has CDR1 SGHNT and CDR2 YENEEA. Between the trimmed V and J ends, which lost 3 bases and 4 bases, there was a span of 12 bases.

CDR3 sequence reads: CSASGGEKAFF. The CDR3 DNA is TGCAGTGCTTCCGGGGGCGAAAAAGCTTTCTTT. The chain links TRBV20-1 to TRBJ1-1; maybe TRBD1 (6 bases). The CDR3 spans 11 residues. The germline V gene has CDR1 DFQATT and CDR2 SNEGSKA (reference sequence). The ends were cut back, 5 bases at V and 9 bases at J, with 13 bases in the middle.

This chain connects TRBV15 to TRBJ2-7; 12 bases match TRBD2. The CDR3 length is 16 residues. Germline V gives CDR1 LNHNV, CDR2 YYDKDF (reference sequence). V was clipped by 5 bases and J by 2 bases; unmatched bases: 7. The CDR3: CATSSSSSGRAYEQYF. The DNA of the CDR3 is TGTGCCACCAGCTCCTCCTCTAGCGGGAGGGCCTACGAGCAGTACTTC.

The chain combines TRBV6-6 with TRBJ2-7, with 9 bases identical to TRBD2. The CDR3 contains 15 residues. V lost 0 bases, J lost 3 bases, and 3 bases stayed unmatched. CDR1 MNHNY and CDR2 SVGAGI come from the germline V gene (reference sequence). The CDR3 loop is CASSYSSSGIYEQYF. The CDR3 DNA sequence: TGTGCCAGCAGTTACTCTTCTAGCGGGATCTACGAGCAGTACTTC.